Reported below is one TCR beta chain. The record originates from a study of blood T cell repertoires in COVID-19. Whole-study context: Researchers got acute and convalescent COVID-19 samples from the United States, Italy and Spain.

The V gene lost 2 bases and the J gene lost 3 bases, with 9 bases spanning the gap. The CDR3 runs 13 residues. Per the germline V gene, CDR1 is SGHRS and CDR2 is YFSETQ. Using immunoSEQ multiplex PCR, the repertoire was profiled, and TCRdb retains in-frame clones only, with some absent. The sample yields roughly 180,000 clones, 82% seen once. The chain joins TRBV5-1 to TRBJ2-7; D may be TRBD2 (6 bases). The TCR comes from a man in his 60s who had recovered from COVID-19. Sequenced input: PBMCs or T cells enriched from blood (not recorded which). The DNA of the CDR3 is TGCGCCAGCAGCTTACCGGGACTCTACGAGCAGTACTTC. Protein: CASSLPGLYEQYF.